The 2 T cell receptor beta chains below come from one sample, sequenced in a study of T cell changes during pregnancy in multiple sclerosis. The data were produced by immunoSEQ multiplex PCR, yet TCRdb's version contains in-frame clones alone and is incomplete. Of 45,000 to 55,000 clones in the sample, 90% to 95% were seen once. The starting material was CD8+ T cells from peripheral blood mononuclear cells, obtained before pregnancy. These receptors all come from a female donor with multiple sclerosis, enrolled in a pregnancy study.

The genes are TRBV7-2 and TRBJ2-3; 10 nucleotides agree with TRBD2. The V gene end was trimmed by 5 bases and the J gene end by 2 bases; junction bases not matched to a gene: 7. The CDR3 is made up of 16 amino acids. Germline lookup yields CDR1 SGHTA and CDR2 FQGNSA. This CDR3 reads CASSPRAGGFTDTQYF. The CDR3 nucleotides are TGTGCCAGCAGCCCCAGAGCGGGAGGGTTCACAGATACGCAGTATTTT.

V gene TRBV28 combines with J gene TRBJ1-4; D gene uncertain. The ends were cut back, 4 bases at V and 0 bases at J, with 9 bases in the middle. This CDR3 comprises 15 residues. The V gene's germline CDR1 is MDHEN and CDR2 SYDVKM. The CDR3 region has the DNA TGTGCCAGCAGTTCAGCGGTCTCAACTAATGAAAAACTGTTTTTT. Its translation: CASSSAVSTNEKLFF.